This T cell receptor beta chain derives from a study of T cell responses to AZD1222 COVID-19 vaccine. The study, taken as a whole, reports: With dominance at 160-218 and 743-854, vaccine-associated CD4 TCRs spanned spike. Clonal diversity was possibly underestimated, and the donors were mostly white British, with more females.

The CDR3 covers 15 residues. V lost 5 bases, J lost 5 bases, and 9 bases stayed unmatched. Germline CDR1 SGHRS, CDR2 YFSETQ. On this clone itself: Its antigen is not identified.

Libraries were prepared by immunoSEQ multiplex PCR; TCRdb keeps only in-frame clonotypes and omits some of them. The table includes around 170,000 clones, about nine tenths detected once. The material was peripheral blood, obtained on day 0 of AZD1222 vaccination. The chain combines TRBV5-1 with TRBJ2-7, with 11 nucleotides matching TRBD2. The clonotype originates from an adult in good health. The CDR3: CASSPLAGEYHEQYF. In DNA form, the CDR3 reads TGCGCCAGCAGTCCACTAGCGGGGGAGTACCACGAGCAGTACTTC.